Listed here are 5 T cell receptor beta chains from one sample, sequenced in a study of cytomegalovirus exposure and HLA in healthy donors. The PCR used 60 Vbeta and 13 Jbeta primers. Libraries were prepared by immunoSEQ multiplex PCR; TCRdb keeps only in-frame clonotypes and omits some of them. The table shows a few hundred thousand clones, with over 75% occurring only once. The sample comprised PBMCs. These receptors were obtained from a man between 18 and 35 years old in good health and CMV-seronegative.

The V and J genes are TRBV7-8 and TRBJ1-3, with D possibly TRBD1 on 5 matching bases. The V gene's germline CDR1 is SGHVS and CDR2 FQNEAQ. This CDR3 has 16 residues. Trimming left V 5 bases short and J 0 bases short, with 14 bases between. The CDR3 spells CASSMGGDLSGNTIYF. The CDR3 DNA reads TGTGCCAGCAGCATGGGAGGGGACCTCTCTGGAAACACCATATATTTT.

CDR3 sequence: CASSLQSENTGELFF. DNA for the CDR3: TGCGCCAGCAGCTTACAGTCGGAGAACACCGGGGAGCTGTTTTTT. The rearrangement joins TRBV5-1 to TRBJ2-2, with D unresolved. Germline V lookup: CDR1 SGHRS, CDR2 YFSETQ. V lost 2 bases, J lost 1 base, and 9 bases lay in between. The CDR3 runs 15 residues.

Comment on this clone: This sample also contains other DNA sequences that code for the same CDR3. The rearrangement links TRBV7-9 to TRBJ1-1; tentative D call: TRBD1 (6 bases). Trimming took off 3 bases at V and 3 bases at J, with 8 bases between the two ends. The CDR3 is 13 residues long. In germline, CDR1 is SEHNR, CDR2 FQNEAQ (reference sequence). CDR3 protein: CASSFSGDTEAFF. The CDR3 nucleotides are TGTGCCAGCAGCTTCTCAGGGGACACTGAAGCTTTCTTT.

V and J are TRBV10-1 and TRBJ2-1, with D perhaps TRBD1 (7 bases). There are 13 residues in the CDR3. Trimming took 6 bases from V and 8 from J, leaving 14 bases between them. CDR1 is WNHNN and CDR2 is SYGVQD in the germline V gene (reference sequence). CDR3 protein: CASSRARGDEQFF. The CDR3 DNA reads TGCGCCAGCAGCCGCGCCAGGGGGGATGAGCAGTTCTTC.

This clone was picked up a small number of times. The CDR3 loop reads CASSLVWQGTTEAFF. The CDR3 coding sequence is TGTGCCAGCAGCTTAGTCTGGCAGGGGACCACTGAAGCTTTCTTT. The gene calls are TRBV11-2 and TRBJ1-1; perhaps TRBD1 as D (6 bases). Germline-derived CDR1 and CDR2 are SGHAT and FQNNGV. V shed 1 base and J shed 4 bases, with 13 bases lying between them. CDR3 length equals 15 residues.